Presented here are 26 T cell receptor beta chains from one specimen sequenced in a study of T cells in Graves' hyperthyroidism and ophthalmopathy. RNA transcripts yielded amplified TCR beta CDR3 regions. During a first-round RT-PCR of the TCR CDR3, the HTBI primer set was used. MiXCR, applied by TCRdb to the multiplex PCR reads, yields one record per CDR3 protein. The sample carries under 400,000 distinct CDR3 sequences, 15% to 18% recorded once. The specimen sequenced was blood. These receptors came from a woman between 18 and 29 years old with Graves' hyperthyroidism that later progressed to Graves' ophthalmopathy.

This clonotype was detected ten times or more. The rearrangement joins TRBV2 to TRBJ1-1; D is ambiguous. Trimming removed 2 bases from V and 1 base from J, with 8 bases in between. The CDR3 totals 14 residues. The germline gives CDR1 SNHLY, CDR2 FYNNEI. The CDR3 DNA is TGTGCCAGCAGTGAACGGCGTAAGAACACTGAAGCTTTCTTT. Its translation: CASSERRKNTEAFF.

This clonotype was seen repeatedly, ten times or more. The genes are TRBV2 and TRBJ2-3; D gene unclear. CDR3 size: 16 residues. The germline gives CDR1 SNHLY, CDR2 FYNNEI. Trimming stripped 5 bases from V and 2 bases from J, with 17 bases between. DNA of the CDR3: TGTGCCAGCAGTAACGTCGTTTCTGACCCCACAGATACGCAGTATTTT. Its protein product is CASSNVVSDPTDTQYF.

This clonotype was counted ten times or more. This chain joins TRBV28 and TRBJ2-5, with D perhaps TRBD2 (6 bases). Per the germline V gene, CDR1 is MDHEN and CDR2 is SYDVKM. The CDR3 consists of 15 residues. V dropped 3 bases and J dropped 1 base, with 12 bases sitting between them. The CDR3 DNA sequence: TGTGCCAGCAGTTTGGGGGGAAGGGCCCAAGAGACCCAGTACTTC. It codes for CASSLGGRAQETQYF.

A few counts support this clonotype. The chain is built from TRBV13 and TRBJ2-7; 8 nucleotides line up with TRBD2. Trimming removed 4 bases from V and 6 bases from J; junction bases left unmatched: 23. The CDR3 totals 19 residues. Germline V gene sequence: CDR1 PRHDT, CDR2 FYEKMQ (reference sequence). The CDR3 spells CASSSEETAISGTPREQYF. The CDR3 nucleotides read TGTGCCAGCAGCTCCGAAGAGACAGCGATTAGCGGGACCCCTCGCGAGCAGTACTTC.

This clonotype was observed a handful of times. V gene TRBV7-9 combines with J gene TRBJ2-2; 9 bases line up with TRBD2. From germline, CDR1 is SEHNR and CDR2 FQNEAQ (reference sequence). The CDR3 consists of 18 residues. With V trimmed by 3 bases and J by 2 bases, 10 bases remained unmatched. The CDR3 spells CASSFPGGAGGNTGELFF. The CDR3 nucleotides are TGTGCCAGCAGCTTTCCGGGTGGAGCGGGAGGAAACACCGGGGAGCTGTTTTTT.

This clonotype was detected ten times or more. Written as DNA, the CDR3 is TGTGCCAGCAGCCGGGGGGTGAGCTCCTACGAGCAGTACTTC. As protein: CASSRGVSSYEQYF. This chain connects TRBV28 to TRBJ2-7; 7 bases fit TRBD2. Trimming removed 6 bases from V and 0 bases from J; junction bases left unmatched: 5. CDR3 length equals 14 residues. Germline V gene sequence: CDR1 MDHEN, CDR2 SYDVKM.

This clonotype came up many times. This chain connects TRBV27 to TRBJ2-5, with 7 positions matching TRBD1. Germline V CDR1 and CDR2: MNHEY, SMNVEV (reference sequence). Losses at the gene ends were 6 bases for V and 5 bases for J; bases not matched to a gene: 18. The CDR3 loop spans 17 amino acids. The CDR3 reads CASSPGGWGQTFETQYF. CDR3 nucleotides: TGTGCCAGCAGCCCCGGCGGTTGGGGACAGACTTTTGAGACCCAGTACTTC.

This clonotype was counted at least ten times. This sequence joins TRBV27 and TRBJ1-1, with D unclear. V gave up 4 bases and J gave up 2 bases, with 11 bases separating them. Germline loops: CDR1 MNHEY, CDR2 SMNVEV (reference sequence). The CDR3 totals 14 residues. CDR3 in amino acids: CASSSPGRNTEAFF. In DNA, the CDR3 is TGTGCCAGCAGTTCCCCCGGCAGAAACACTGAAGCTTTCTTT.

This clonotype was observed once. The V gene is TRBV11-2, the J gene TRBJ2-5; maybe TRBD2 (6 bases). Germline CDR1 and CDR2: SGHAT and FQNNGV. The CDR3 totals 17 residues. V shed 6 bases and J shed 0 bases, with 20 bases lying between them. The CDR3, as DNA: TGTGCCAGCAGTCCCCCGGGGGACTCGAAGAACCAAGAGACCCAGTACTTC. Protein sequence: CASSPPGDSKNQETQYF. The entire variable domain, with the rest obtained from reference TRBV11-2 and TRBJ2-5, is as follows: EAGVAQSPRYKIIEKRQSVAFWCNPISGHATLYWYQQILGQGPKLLIQFQNNGVVDDSQLPKDRFSAERLKGVDSTLKIQPAKLEDSAVYLCASSPPGDSKNQETQYFGPGTRLLVL.

Of note for this clonotype: Being one base from a much bigger clone, this may be a read error. J is TRBJ1-2 and V is TRBV20-1, with D uncertain. This CDR3 has 15 amino acids. V dropped 8 bases and J dropped 6 bases, with 25 bases sitting between them. From germline, CDR1 is DFQATT and CDR2 SNEGSKA (reference sequence). The CDR3 DNA reads as TGCAGTTGTACCGATCTCGTCGCGGGCTTCCATGGCTACACCTTC. Translation gives CSCTDLVAGFHGYTF.

A note on this clonotype: A much more abundant neighbour one base away suggests this may be a read error. The chain joins TRBV20-1 to TRBJ2-1, with TRBD1 matching 10 bases. CDR1 is DFQATT and CDR2 is SNEGSKA in the germline V gene (reference sequence). This CDR3 is built from 14 residues. The CDR3 reads CSASGQGDYNDQFF. As DNA, the CDR3 is TGCAGTGCTAGTGGACAGGGGGATTACAATGATCAGTTCTTC.

This clonotype was seen only a few times. This chain uses TRBV12-5 with TRBJ2-1; 10 bases are a match to TRBD1. V shed 6 bases, J shed 8 bases, and the junction held 13 bases outside the gene matches. This CDR3 spans 16 amino acids. CDR1 is LGHNT and CDR2 is FRNRAP in the germline V gene. The CDR3 bases are TGTGCTAGTGGACGACGGACAGGGGGTGAGTCTTATGAGCAGTTCTTC. Translating it yields CASGRRTGGESYEQFF.

This clonotype was seen many times. The V call is TRBV11-2, the J call TRBJ2-1; D gene unclear. V was cut by 1 base and J by 0 bases, with 10 bases left in between. Germline V gene sequence: CDR1 SGHAT, CDR2 FQNNGV. The length of the CDR3 is 16 residues. CDR3 bases: TGTGCCAGCAGCTTAGCCCCGAGGAGCTCCTACAATGAGCAGTTCTTC. This sequence encodes CASSLAPRSSYNEQFF.

At least ten counts were recorded for this clonotype. The V call is TRBV6-6, the J call TRBJ2-3; TRBD2 matches at 7 bases. After removal of 0 bases from V and 4 bases from J, the junction contained 4 bases not matched to a gene. The CDR3 loop spans 15 amino acids. Germline CDR1 reads MNHNY; CDR2 reads SVGAGI (reference sequence). The DNA of the CDR3 is TGTGCCAGCAGTTACTCGGCGGGAGCGGCAGATACGCAGTATTTT. It translates to CASSYSAGAADTQYF.

This clonotype was observed at least ten times. Here the CDR3 reads CATSRTSGPYEQYF. The CDR3 DNA sequence: TGTGCCACCAGCCGGACTAGCGGTCCCTACGAGCAGTACTTC. The chain employs TRBV15 and TRBJ2-7, with 10 bases aligning to TRBD2. Germline V gene sequence: CDR1 LNHNV, CDR2 YYDKDF (reference sequence). Germline trimming cut 5 bases from V and 2 bases from J; bases unmatched to any gene: 3. The CDR3 contains 14 residues.

This clonotype has ten or more counts. This chain links TRBV28 with TRBJ1-1; maybe TRBD1 (6 bases). CDR3 length: 15 amino acids. From germline, CDR1 is MDHEN and CDR2 SYDVKM. The germline V and J ends were trimmed by 3 bases and 1 base, with 12 bases remaining between them. The CDR3 is CASSLGGGSNTEAFF. The CDR3 DNA reads TGTGCCAGCAGTTTGGGTGGGGGCTCGAACACTGAAGCTTTCTTT.

This sequence joins TRBV5-1 and TRBJ2-1; D gene unclear. V gave up 0 bases and J gave up 0 bases, with 7 bases separating them. The V gene's germline CDR1 is SGHRS and CDR2 YFSETQ. The CDR3 runs to 15 residues. The CDR3 region is CASSLEASSYNEQFF. The CDR3 DNA sequence: TGCGCCAGCAGCTTGGAGGCTAGCTCCTACAATGAGCAGTTCTTC.

The table lists this clonotype with many counts. The chain has TRBV28 and TRBJ2-7, with 9 nucleotides matching TRBD2. This CDR3 region has 14 residues. V trimming: 3 bases; J trimming: 5 bases; junction bases outside the gene matches: 5. Per germline, CDR1 MDHEN and CDR2 SYDVKM. This CDR3 reads CASSFAGGIDEQYF. CDR3 nucleotides: TGTGCCAGCAGTTTTGCGGGAGGGATCGACGAGCAGTACTTC.

This clonotype was picked up many times. The gene calls are TRBV28 and TRBJ2-1; D might be TRBD2 (6 bases). Per the germline V gene, CDR1 is MDHEN and CDR2 is SYDVKM. The V end was cut by 7 bases, the J end by 8 bases, with 12 bases between. CDR3 length equals 12 residues. The CDR3 region is CASTFVADEQFF. The CDR3 DNA sequence: TGTGCCAGCACTTTTGTAGCGGATGAGCAGTTCTTC.

This clonotype was observed a few times. This sequence joins TRBV25-1 and TRBJ1-2; D gene unclear. The germline CDR1 and CDR2 sequences are MGHDK and SYGVNS. Between the trimmed V and J ends, which lost 5 bases and 4 bases, there was a span of 8 bases. The CDR3 sequence is 12 residues long. The CDR3 nucleotides are TGTGCCAGCAGTCTCAATACCTATGGCTACACCTTC. The encoded protein is CASSLNTYGYTF.

Regarding this clonotype: Possible read error: a much larger clone is one base away. The V and J genes are TRBV28 and TRBJ1-5; D not certain. Trimming took 3 bases from V and 4 from J, leaving 19 bases between them. Germline V CDR1 and CDR2: MDHEN, SYDVKM. The CDR3 consists of 17 residues. This CDR3 reads CASSFTDSWVWNQPQHF. In DNA form, the CDR3 reads TGTGCCAGCAGTTTCACCGACTCATGGGTGTGGAATCAGCCCCAGCATTTT.

This sequence joins TRBV12-3 or TRBV12-4 and TRBJ2-3; D gene ambiguous. There are 14 residues in the CDR3. Trimming shortened V by 10 bases and J by 0 bases, and 14 bases separated the two germline ends. The DNA of the CDR3 is TGTGCCAACAACCCGTCAGCTAGCACAGATACGCAGTATTTT. This translates into CANNPSASTDTQYF.

This clonotype was recorded many times. The J gene is TRBJ2-3, the V gene TRBV5-1, with 8 bases fitting TRBD2. Per the germline V gene, CDR1 is SGHRS and CDR2 is YFSETQ. V was pared by 6 bases and J by 0 bases, with 9 bases of the junction left unmatched. The CDR3 runs to 16 residues. This CDR3 is CASTPAPSGSTDTQYF. The DNA for the CDR3 is TGCGCCAGCACTCCCGCCCCTAGCGGGAGCACAGATACGCAGTATTTT.

The V call is TRBV7-2, the J call TRBJ2-1; D gene unclear. Germline assignment: CDR1 SGHTA and CDR2 FQGNSA. Trimming took off 8 bases at V and 3 bases at J, with 20 bases between the two ends. The CDR3 is 16 residues long. The CDR3: CASVLLSPVRYNEQFF. The CDR3 nucleotides are TGTGCCAGCGTCTTACTGTCCCCAGTGCGCTACAATGAGCAGTTCTTC.

This clonotype was seen a handful of times. This chain joins TRBV19 and TRBJ2-1, with TRBD1 matching over 8 bases. The ends lost 2 bases at V and 3 bases at J; junction bases unmatched: 3. The length of the CDR3 is 15 residues. CDR1 is LNHDA and CDR2 is SQIVND in the germline V gene (reference sequence). In DNA form, the CDR3 reads TGTGCCAGTAGTATAAACAGGGGGTACTACAATGAGCAGTTCTTC. This encodes CASSINRGYYNEQFF.

This clonotype was seen ten or more times. The rearrangement uses TRBV12-5 and TRBJ2-7; D is undetermined. The CDR3 loop spans 17 amino acids. V lost 0 bases, J lost 3 bases, and 18 bases lay in between. Germline V gene lookup returns CDR1 LGHNT and CDR2 FRNRAP. Written as DNA, the CDR3 is TGTGCTAGTGGTTTGGTGATGTGGCAGGAAAACGACTACGAGCAGTACTTC. This codes for CASGLVMWQENDYEQYF.